Sequencing of this T cell receptor beta chain was carried out in a study of identical twins. The V end lost 6 bases, the J end lost 1 base, and 7 bases lay between the germline ends. The CDR3 extends over 13 amino acids. Germline-derived CDR1 and CDR2 are MDHEN and SYDVKM. Notes on the study in general: Monozygotic twin pairs showed more out-of-frame TCR alpha sharing than models estimated. Abundant beta clonotypes from cord blood had fewer insertions, unlike memory repertoires, which showed none.

A note on this clonotype: The antigen is not known. Just one base apart from a much larger clone, this may be a read error.

After template switching added a universal primer site, the resulting cDNA carried unique molecular identifiers. TCRdb independently ran MiXCR on the 5' RACE reads; one entry per CDR3 protein. The table includes 1.5 million to 2 million distinct CDR3 sequences, roughly a third detected once. The sample consisted of cord blood. The receptor was isolated from a newborn girl in good health. The chain joins TRBV28 to TRBJ2-4; tentative D call: TRBD1 (5 bases). CDR3 loop: CASRTEAKNIQYF. Written as DNA, the CDR3 is TGTGCCAGCAGGACAGAGGCCAAAAACATTCAGTACTTC.